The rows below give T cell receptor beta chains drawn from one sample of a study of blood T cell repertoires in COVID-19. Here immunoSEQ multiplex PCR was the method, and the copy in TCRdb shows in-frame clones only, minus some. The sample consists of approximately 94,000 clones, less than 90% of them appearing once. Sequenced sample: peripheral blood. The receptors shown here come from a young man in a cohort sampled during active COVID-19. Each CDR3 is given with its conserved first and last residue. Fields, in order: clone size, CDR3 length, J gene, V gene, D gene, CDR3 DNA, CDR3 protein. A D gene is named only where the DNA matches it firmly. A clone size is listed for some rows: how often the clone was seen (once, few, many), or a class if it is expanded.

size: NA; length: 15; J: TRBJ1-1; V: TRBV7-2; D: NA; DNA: TGTGCCAGCAGCTTCCGAAACAACATGAACACTGAAGCTTTCTTT; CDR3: CASSFRNNMNTEAFF
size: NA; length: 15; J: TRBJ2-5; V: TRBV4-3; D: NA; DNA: TGCGCCAGCAGCCAATATTCTAGAGACGGAGAGACCCAGTACTTC; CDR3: CASSQYSRDGETQYF
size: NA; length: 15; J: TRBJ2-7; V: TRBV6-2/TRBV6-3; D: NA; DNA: TGTGCCAGCAGCCGAGCTGGAGTTAAACTGTACGAGCAGTACTTC; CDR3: CASSRAGVKLYEQYF
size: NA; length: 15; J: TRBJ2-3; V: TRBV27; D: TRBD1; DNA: TGTGCCAGCTCTGACAGGGGGCGTTTCACAGATACGCAGTATTTT; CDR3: CASSDRGRFTDTQYF
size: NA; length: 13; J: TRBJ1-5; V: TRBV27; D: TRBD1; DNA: TGTGCCAGCAGTTTATTCAGGGGGCAGCCCCAGCATTTT; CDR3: CASSLFRGQPQHF
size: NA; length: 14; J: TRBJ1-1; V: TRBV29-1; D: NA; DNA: TGCAGCGTTCGGCAGGGCCGTGGTGACACTGAAGCTTTCTTT; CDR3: CSVRQGRGDTEAFF
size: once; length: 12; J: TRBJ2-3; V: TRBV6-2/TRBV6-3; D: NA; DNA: TGTGCCAGCAGTTGGAGAGGTGTTACGCAGTATTTT; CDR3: CASSWRGVTQYF
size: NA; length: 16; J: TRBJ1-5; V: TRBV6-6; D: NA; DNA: TGTGCCAGCAGCGCCCGGGGGTGGGTTGGCAATCAGCCCCAGCATTTT; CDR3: CASSARGWVGNQPQHF
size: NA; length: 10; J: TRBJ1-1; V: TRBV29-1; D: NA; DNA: TGCAGCGCCGACAGTGCTGAAGCTTTCTTT; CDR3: CSADSAEAFF
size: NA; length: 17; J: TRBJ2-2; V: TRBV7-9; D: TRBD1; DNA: TGTGCCAGCAGCTTAGCAGTCGGACAGGAAAACACCGGGGAGCTGTTTTTT; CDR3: CASSLAVGQENTGELFF
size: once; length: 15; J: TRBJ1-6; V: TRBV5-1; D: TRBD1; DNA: TGCGCCAGCAGATCTGGGACAGAATATAATTCACCCCTCCACTTT; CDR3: CASRSGTEYNSPLHF
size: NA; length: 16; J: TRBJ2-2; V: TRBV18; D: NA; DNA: TGTGCCAGCTCACCACTCGTCGGGGAGGACACCGGGGAGCTGTTTTTT; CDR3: CASSPLVGEDTGELFF
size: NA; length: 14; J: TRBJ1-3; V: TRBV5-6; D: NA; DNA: TGTGCCAGCAGCTTAGGCTCCCCGGCGGACACCATATATTTT; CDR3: CASSLGSPADTIYF
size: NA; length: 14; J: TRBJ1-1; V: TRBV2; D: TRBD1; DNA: TGTGCCAGCAGTGGACAGGGTCTGAACACTGAAGCTTTCTTT; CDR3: CASSGQGLNTEAFF
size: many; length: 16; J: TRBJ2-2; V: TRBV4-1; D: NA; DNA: TGCGCCAGCAGCCAATTAACAGGAGCCTCCACCGGGGAGCTGTTTTTT; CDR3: CASSQLTGASTGELFF
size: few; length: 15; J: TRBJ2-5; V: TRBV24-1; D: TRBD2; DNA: TGTGCCACCAGTGAATTAGGACTAGCGGGCGAGACCCAGTACTTC; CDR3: CATSELGLAGETQYF
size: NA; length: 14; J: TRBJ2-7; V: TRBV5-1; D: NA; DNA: TGCGCCAGCAGCGTCCGGGACACACTCTACGAGCAGTACTTC; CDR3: CASSVRDTLYEQYF
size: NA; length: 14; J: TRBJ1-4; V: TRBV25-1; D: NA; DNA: TGTGCCAGCAGCAGCCCGTCAAGGGGCGAAAAACTGTTTTTT; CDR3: CASSSPSRGEKLFF
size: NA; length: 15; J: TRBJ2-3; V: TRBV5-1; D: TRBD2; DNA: TGCGCCAGCAGCTTGGCCCTAGCGGGCGGAGATACGCAGTATTTT; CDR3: CASSLALAGGDTQYF
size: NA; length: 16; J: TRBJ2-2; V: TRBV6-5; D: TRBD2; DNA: TGTGCCAGCAGTTACGGACTAGCGGTGAACACCGGGGAGCTGTTTTTT; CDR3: CASSYGLAVNTGELFF
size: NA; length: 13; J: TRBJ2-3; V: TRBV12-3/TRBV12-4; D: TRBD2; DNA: TGTGCCAGCAGTTTCGGGGGGACAGATACGCAGTATTTT; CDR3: CASSFGGTDTQYF
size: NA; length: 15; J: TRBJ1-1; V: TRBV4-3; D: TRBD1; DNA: TGCGCCAGCAGCCAAGAGTCAGGGGGGTCGGCTGAAGCTTTCTTT; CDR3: CASSQESGGSAEAFF
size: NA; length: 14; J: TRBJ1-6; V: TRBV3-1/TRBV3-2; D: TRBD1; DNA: TGTGCCAGCAGCCCCAGGGGGCATGATTCACCCCTCCACTTT; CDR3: CASSPRGHDSPLHF
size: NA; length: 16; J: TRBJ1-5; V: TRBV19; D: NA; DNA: TGTGCCAGTAGTACTCAGTCTACAGTGAGCAATCAGCCCCAGCATTTT; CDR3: CASSTQSTVSNQPQHF
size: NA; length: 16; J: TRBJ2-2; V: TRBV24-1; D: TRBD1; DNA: TGTGCCACCAGTGACCCGGACAGGGGGCGGACCGGGGAGCTGTTTTTT; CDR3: CATSDPDRGRTGELFF
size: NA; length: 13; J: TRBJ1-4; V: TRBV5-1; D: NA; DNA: TGCGCCAGCAGCAACGGGGATAATGAAAAACTGTTTTTT; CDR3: CASSNGDNEKLFF
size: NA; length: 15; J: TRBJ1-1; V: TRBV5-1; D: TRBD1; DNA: TGCGCCAGCAGCATGAATCCGGACAGGGTTACTGAAGCTTTCTTT; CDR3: CASSMNPDRVTEAFF
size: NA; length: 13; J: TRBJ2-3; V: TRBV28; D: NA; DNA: TGTGCCAGCAGCCCCCAGGGGACAGATACGCAGTATTTT; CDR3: CASSPQGTDTQYF
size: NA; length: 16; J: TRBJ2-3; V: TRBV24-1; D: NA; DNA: NA; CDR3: CATSDLGTGSTDTQYF
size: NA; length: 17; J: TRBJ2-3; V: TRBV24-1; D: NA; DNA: TGTGCCACCAGTGGGGGAGGATTCCTCACTAGCACAGATACGCAGTATTTT; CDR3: CATSGGGFLTSTDTQYF
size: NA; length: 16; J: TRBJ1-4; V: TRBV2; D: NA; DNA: TGTGCCAGCAGGCGGGGGACGGGGGCAACTAATGAAAAACTGTTTTTT; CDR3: CASRRGTGATNEKLFF
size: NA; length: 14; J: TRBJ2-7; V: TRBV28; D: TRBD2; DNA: TGTGCCAGCAGTACTAGCGGGGGGGCCGACGAGCAGTACTTC; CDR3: CASSTSGGADEQYF
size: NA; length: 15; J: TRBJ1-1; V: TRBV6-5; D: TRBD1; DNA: TGTGCCAGCAGTTCTTTACAGGGGGTCGGCACTGAAGCTTTCTTT; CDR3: CASSSLQGVGTEAFF
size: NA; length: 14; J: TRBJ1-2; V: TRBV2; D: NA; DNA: TGTGCCAGCAGGGCCTCCGTTGGTAACTATGGCTACACCTTC; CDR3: CASRASVGNYGYTF
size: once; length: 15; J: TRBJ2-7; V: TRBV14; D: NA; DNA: TGTGCCAGCAGCCAAGGGGCCAGTTACTCCTACGAGCAGTACTTC; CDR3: CASSQGASYSYEQYF
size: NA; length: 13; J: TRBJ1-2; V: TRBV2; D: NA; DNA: TGTGCCAGCAGTGAAGCCCCAGGTCTGGGCTACACCTTC; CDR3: CASSEAPGLGYTF
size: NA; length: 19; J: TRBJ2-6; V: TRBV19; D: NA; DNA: TGTGCCAGTAGCCTCGGACACCTAAAAGTCCGGGCTGGGGCCAACGTCCTGACTTTC; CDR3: CASSLGHLKVRAGANVLTF
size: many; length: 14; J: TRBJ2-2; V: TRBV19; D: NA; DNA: TGTGCCAGTAGATCTGGGTCGGGCACCGGGGAGCTGTTTTTT; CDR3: CASRSGSGTGELFF
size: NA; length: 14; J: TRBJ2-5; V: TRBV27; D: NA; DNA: TGTGCCAGCAGTTCTCCCTCCCAGGGGGGGACCCAGTACTTC; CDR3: CASSSPSQGGTQYF
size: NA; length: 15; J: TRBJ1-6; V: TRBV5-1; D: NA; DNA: TGCGCCAGCAGCTTGGCCGCCAGGGGTAGGTCACCCCTCCACTTT; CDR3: CASSLAARGRSPLHF
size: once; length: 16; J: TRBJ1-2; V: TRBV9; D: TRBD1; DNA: TGTGCCAGCAGCGAGGGGACAGCTCCCCCAGAGAGTGGCTACACCTTC; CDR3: CASSEGTAPPESGYTF
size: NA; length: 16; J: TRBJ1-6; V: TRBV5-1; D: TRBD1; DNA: TGCGCCAGCAGCCCTGGACAGGGGGCGGTGGGTTCACCCCTCCACTTT; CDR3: CASSPGQGAVGSPLHF
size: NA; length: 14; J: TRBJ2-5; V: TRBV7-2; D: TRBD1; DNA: TGTGCCAGCAGCTTCGACAGGGCACAAGAGACCCAGTACTTC; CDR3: CASSFDRAQETQYF
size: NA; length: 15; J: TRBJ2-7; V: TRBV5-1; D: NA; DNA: TGCGCCAGCAGCTTGGAGACCCGGGGGTCCTACGAGCAGTACTTC; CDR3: CASSLETRGSYEQYF
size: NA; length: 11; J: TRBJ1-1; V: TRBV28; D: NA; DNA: TGTGCCAGCAGTCGGGGTTTAGAAGCTTTCTTT; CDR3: CASSRGLEAFF
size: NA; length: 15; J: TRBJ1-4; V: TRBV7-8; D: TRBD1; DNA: TGTGCCAGCAGCTCCCACCAGGGGGCTGTTGAAAAACTGTTTTTT; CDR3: CASSSHQGAVEKLFF
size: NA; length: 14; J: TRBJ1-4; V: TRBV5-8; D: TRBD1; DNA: TGTGCCAGCAGCCTGGGACAGGGGTTTGAAAAACTGTTTTTT; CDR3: CASSLGQGFEKLFF
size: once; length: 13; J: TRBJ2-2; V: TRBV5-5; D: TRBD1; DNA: TGTGCCAGCAACCAGGGGGCTAGTCGGGAGCTGTTTTTT; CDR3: CASNQGASRELFF
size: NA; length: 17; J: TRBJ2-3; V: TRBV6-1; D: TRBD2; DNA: TGTGCCAGCAGTGAAGCGGGACTAGCGGGGGGCCAAGATACGCAGTATTTT; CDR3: CASSEAGLAGGQDTQYF
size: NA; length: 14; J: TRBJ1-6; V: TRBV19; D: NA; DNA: TGTGCCAGTAGTCTGCAGGGCTTATACTCACCCCTCCACTTT; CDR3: CASSLQGLYSPLHF
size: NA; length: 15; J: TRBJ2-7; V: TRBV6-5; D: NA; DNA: TGTGCCAGCAGTTACTCGGCAGGGGGGCCCTACGAGCAGTACTTC; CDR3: CASSYSAGGPYEQYF
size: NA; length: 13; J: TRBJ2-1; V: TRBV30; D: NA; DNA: TGTGCCTGGATGGGCCGGGATCTCCATTACACGTTCTTC; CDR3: CAWMGRDLHYTFF
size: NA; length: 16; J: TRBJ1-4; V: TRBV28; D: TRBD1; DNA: TGTGCCAGCAGTTTAGAGGGGGCAGCAACTAATGAAAAACTGTTTTTT; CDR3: CASSLEGAATNEKLFF